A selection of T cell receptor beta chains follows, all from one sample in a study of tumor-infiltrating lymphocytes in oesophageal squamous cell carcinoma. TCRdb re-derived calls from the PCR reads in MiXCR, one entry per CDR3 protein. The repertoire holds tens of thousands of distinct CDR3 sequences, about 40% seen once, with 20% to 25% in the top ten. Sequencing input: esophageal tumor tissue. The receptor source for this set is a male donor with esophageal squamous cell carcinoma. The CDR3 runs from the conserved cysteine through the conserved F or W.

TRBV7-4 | CASSLIWAQETQYF
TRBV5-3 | CARSLQGQGTEKLFF
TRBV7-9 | CASSSVGGRTTDTQYF
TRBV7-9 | CASSFAGAGANVLTF
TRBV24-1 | CATSAPGTVYNEQYF
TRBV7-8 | CASSLGDGNYGYTF
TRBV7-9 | CASSLGVGEQFF
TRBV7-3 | CASSFGHNADTQYF
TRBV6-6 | CASSYSSRWTGGDEQFF
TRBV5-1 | CASSKDRRGDEQFF
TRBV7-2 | CASSTLQGSTDTQYF
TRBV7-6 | CASSLAGQGDSEQYF
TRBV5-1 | CASSSLATSSGANVLTF
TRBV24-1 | CATSEGLAGGWANVLTF
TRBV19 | CASSSLAGETQYF
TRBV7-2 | CASSLVGGQTLELFF
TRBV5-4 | CASSLSGGALGTQYF
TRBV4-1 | CASSQMGQVGGYTF
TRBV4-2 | CASSQDRANTEAFF
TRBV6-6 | CASSYTLNTEAFF
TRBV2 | CASTDRPGDHPYGYTF
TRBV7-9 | CASSPGTGVTGELFF
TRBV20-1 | CSARRTGGPWDGYTF
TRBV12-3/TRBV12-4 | CASSKTGNTEAFF
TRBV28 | CASSVTGGVGQPQHF
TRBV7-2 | CASSPSTGAGANVLTF
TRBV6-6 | CASSYSTDLAYNEQYF
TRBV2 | CASNGGGNEQFF
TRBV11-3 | CASSRQGASTDTQYF
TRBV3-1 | CASSPRGFTLNYEQYF
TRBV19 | CASSIRQGSEQYF
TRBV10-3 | CAIRTGTGDNEQYF
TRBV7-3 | CASSKGAREELFF
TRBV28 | CASSLSPGMGSYNEQFF
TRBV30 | CAWSPLMRILEAFF
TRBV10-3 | CAISESASGRLQETQYF
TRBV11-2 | CASSLGGDTQYF
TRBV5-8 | CASSWGLVGATETQYF
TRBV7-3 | CASSLNQYTGELFF
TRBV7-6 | CASSLERTYEQYF